This T cell receptor (beta chain) was observed in a study of glioma-infiltrating T cells. Germline V CDR1 and CDR2: MRHNA, SNTAGT. V trimming: 3 bases; J trimming: 1 base; junction bases outside the gene matches: 4. The CDR3 sequence is 15 residues long. Using RNA template, CDR3s of TCR alpha and beta were amplified with iRepertoire arm-PCR. One-step reverse transcription and amplification started from about 100-400 ng of tissue mRNA or PBMC total RNA. TCRdb re-called the multiplex PCR reads with MiXCR, one entry per CDR3 protein. The sample lists over 2,500 distinct CDR3 sequences, 35% to 50% seen once, with roughly half in the top ten. Study outcomes and limitations: Tissue and blood shared very few CDR3 sequences. Non-neoplastic patients had below-expected tissue-blood divergence, while all gliomas exceeded expectation.

This clonotype is deemed medium-sized. Antigen: not known. The J gene is TRBJ1-1, the V gene TRBV6-4, with 8 bases lining up with TRBD1. This TCR came from a human donor with low-grade glioma or glioblastoma, undergoing nonglioma brain surgery, or in good health (not recorded which). Sequencing was performed on glioma tissue, nonneoplastic brain tissue, or PBMCs (not recorded which). CDR3 loop: CASSEPDRANTEAFF. The DNA of the CDR3 is TGTGCCAGCAGTGAGCCGGACAGGGCGAACACTGAAGCTTTCTTT.